One and the same sample provided the 26 T cell receptor beta chains below, sequenced in a study of vaccination and CD4 T cells after COVID-19. The Oncomine TCR Beta short-read assay was applied to DNA of cultured CD4+ T cells. TCRdb reanalysed the PCR reads using MiXCR and keeps one entry per CDR3 protein. The sample consists of roughly 15,000 distinct CDR3 sequences, over 40% of them appearing once. These receptors' targets are unknown. The time point is: late sampling 161 to 241 days after vaccination in a few convalescent patients. Treatment given: approximately 9-day PBMC culture with coronavirus spike peptide pools or control peptides (ViraFEST assay). This specimen consisted of CD4+ T cells from blood, cultured in vitro, obtained about 7 months after SARS-CoV-2 vaccination. These TCRs come from a human donor who had recovered from COVID-19.

The chain has TRBV2 and TRBJ2-5; tentative D call: TRBD1 (6 bases). V was shortened by 6 bases and J by 4 bases, with 12 bases between the two germline ends. The CDR3 loop spans 13 amino acids. Germline values: CDR1 SNHLY, CDR2 FYNNEI. CDR3 protein: CASSVQGPETQYF. The CDR3 DNA follows: TGTGCCAGCAGCGTACAGGGTCCAGAGACCCAGTACTTC.

V is TRBV19 and J is TRBJ2-3; TRBD2 matches at 8 bases. The CDR3 runs to 18 residues. With 10 bases clipped from V and 1 base from J, the junction kept 19 bases outside the gene matches. From germline, CDR1 is LNHDA and CDR2 SQIVND (reference sequence). The CDR3 spells CATLVRASGLGGTDTQYF. The CDR3 DNA is TGTGCCACTCTAGTGAGGGCTAGCGGGTTGGGCGGCACAGATACGCAGTATTTT.

The CDR3 DNA follows: TGTGCCAGCAGTTACCCAGGTTTAGATGAGCAGTTCTTC. This codes for CASSYPGLDEQFF. This chain links TRBV6-5 with TRBJ2-1; unclear D gene. Germline V gene lookup returns CDR1 MNHEY and CDR2 SVGAGI. V was pared by 2 bases and J by 8 bases, with 10 bases between. This CDR3 has 13 amino acids.

Only a few counts were recorded for this clonotype. The chain links TRBV6-1 to TRBJ1-2, with 9 bases matching TRBD1. Germline V gene sequence: CDR1 MNHNS, CDR2 SASEGT. The CDR3 covers 14 residues. Germline trimming cut 6 bases from V and 3 bases from J; bases unmatched to any gene: 5. CDR3 bases: TGTGCCAGCAGCCATGGACAGGGGTACTATGGCTACACCTTC. Its protein is CASSHGQGYYGYTF.

The chain carries TRBV20-1 and TRBJ2-2, with no clear D. This CDR3 spans 13 amino acids. In germline, CDR1 is DFQATT, CDR2 SNEGSKA (reference sequence). With 3 bases removed from V and 2 bases from J, the gap between germline ends came to 7 bases. This CDR3 is CSASFVNTGELFF. CDR3 in DNA: TGCAGTGCTAGTTTTGTAAACACCGGGGAGCTGTTTTTT.

Notes on this clonotype: At one boundary the junction diverges from the germline segment, which might be a read error. The chain is built from TRBV6-1 and TRBJ2-1, with 10 bases identical to TRBD2. CDR1 and CDR2 from the germline V gene are MNHNS and SASEGT. The CDR3 contains 16 residues. The DNA of the CDR3 is TGTGCCAGCAGTGAATTCCTTAGGACTAGCGGCATGACCCGGGTTTTC. It encodes CASSEFLRTSGMTRVF.

This clonotype appeared a few times. CDR3 DNA: TGCAGTGCCGCCGGGAGCACGGATGGCTACACCTTC. Translating gives CSAAGSTDGYTF. This chain joins TRBV20-1 and TRBJ1-2, with D uncertain. With 6 bases removed from V and 6 bases from J, the gap between germline ends came to 14 bases. CDR3 length equals 12 residues. Germline assignment: CDR1 DFQATT and CDR2 SNEGSKA (reference sequence).

This clonotype was observed a few times. The chain uses TRBV20-1 and TRBJ1-1; TRBD1 might be the D (5 bases). The CDR3 has 13 residues. Deletions cut 3 bases from V and 0 bases from J, with 8 bases between. In germline, CDR1 is DFQATT, CDR2 SNEGSKA (reference sequence). The CDR3 sequence is CSARGGMNTEAFF. In DNA form, the CDR3 reads TGCAGTGCTAGGGGGGGAATGAACACTGAAGCTTTCTTT.

This clonotype was counted between two and nine times. V is TRBV6-2 or TRBV6-3 and J is TRBJ2-5; D is uncertain. There are 13 residues in the CDR3. V was clipped by 2 bases and J by 3 bases, with 7 bases between them. Per germline, CDR1 MNHEY and CDR2 SVGEGT. The CDR3 region is CASSYTLKETQYF. CDR3 coding DNA: TGTGCCAGCAGTTACACTCTAAAAGAGACCCAGTACTTC.

This clonotype came up a few times. The chain has TRBV7-2 and TRBJ2-3, with D uncertain. Per germline, CDR1 SGHTA and CDR2 FQGNSA. CDR3 length equals 17 residues. V lost 2 bases and J lost 0, with 15 bases in between. CDR3 bases: TGTGCCAGCAGCTTAAATCTTCCGCAGACTAGCACAGATACGCAGTATTTT. As protein: CASSLNLPQTSTDTQYF. The full variable domain, its missing parts supplied by reference TRBV7-2 and TRBJ2-3, is GAGVSQSPSNKVTEKGKDVELRCDPISGHTALYWYRQSLGQGLEFLIYFQGNSAPDKSGLPSDRFSAERTGGSVSTLTIQRTQQEDSAVYLCASSLNLPQTSTDTQYFGPGTRLTVL.

The chain employs TRBV7-3 and TRBJ2-1, with D possibly matching TRBD1 (5 bases). The CDR3 totals 13 residues. Trimming cost V 2 bases and J 8 bases, with 10 bases left between them. From germline, CDR1 is SGHTA and CDR2 FQGTGA. The CDR3 sequence: CASSLSGSHEQFF. The DNA for the CDR3 is TGTGCCAGCAGCTTATCAGGGTCCCATGAGCAGTTCTTC.

The rearrangement uses TRBV7-8 and TRBJ2-4, with D possibly matching TRBD2 (6 bases). The germline V and J ends were trimmed by 2 bases and 0 bases, with 14 bases remaining between them. This CDR3 region has 17 residues. CDR1 SGHVS and CDR2 FQNEAQ come from the germline V gene. CDR3 DNA sequence: TGTGCCAGCAGCTTAACCCGAACTAGCCTAGCCAAAAACATTCAGTACTTC. It is translated as CASSLTRTSLAKNIQYF.

V is TRBV6-5 and J is TRBJ1-1; 9 nucleotides line up with TRBD1. The germline CDR1 and CDR2 sequences are MNHEY and SVGAGI. V was pared by 4 bases and J by 4 bases, with 7 bases of the junction left unmatched. The CDR3 is 15 residues long. The chain's CDR3 is CASSSPGQGRTEAFF. The CDR3 coding sequence is TGTGCCAGCAGTTCCCCAGGACAGGGGCGCACTGAAGCTTTCTTT.

The rearrangement joins TRBV2 to TRBJ1-1; 7 positions agree with TRBD1. The CDR3 sequence is 13 residues long. With 6 bases clipped from V and 6 bases from J, the junction kept 7 bases outside the gene matches. Germline CDR1 SNHLY, CDR2 FYNNEI. CDR3 sequence reads: CASRVTGIPEAFF. The CDR3 DNA sequence: TGTGCCAGCAGGGTGACAGGGATCCCTGAAGCTTTCTTT.

This clonotype was counted between two and nine times. The rearrangement uses TRBV20-1 and TRBJ2-5; possible D gene TRBD2, 5 bases. This CDR3 has 13 amino acids. The ends were cut back, 1 base at V and 5 bases at J, with 11 bases in the middle. The germline V gene encodes CDR1 DFQATT and CDR2 SNEGSKA (reference sequence). The CDR3 loop is CSARGPAGETQYF. The CDR3 region has the DNA TGCAGTGCTAGAGGCCCGGCGGGTGAGACCCAGTACTTC.

This clonotype was observed a handful of times. The chain joins TRBV20-1 to TRBJ2-7; 10 bases align to TRBD2. Germline V gives CDR1 DFQATT, CDR2 SNEGSKA (reference sequence). Germline trimming cut 5 bases from V and 2 bases from J; bases unmatched to any gene: 6. CDR3 length: 14 residues. The CDR3 protein is CSAHLGLAPYEQYF. The DNA of the CDR3 is TGCAGTGCTCATCTGGGACTAGCGCCCTACGAGCAGTACTTC.

This chain connects TRBV27 to TRBJ2-7; no firm D call. The germline V and J ends were trimmed by 4 bases and 2 bases, with 6 bases remaining between them. This CDR3 is 12 amino acids long. Germline lookup yields CDR1 MNHEY and CDR2 SMNVEV (reference sequence). The DNA for the CDR3 is TGTGCCAGCAGTTCGTTGACCTACGAGCAGTACTTC. Encoded protein: CASSSLTYEQYF.

The rearrangement links TRBV11-3 to TRBJ2-5; 8 positions match TRBD2. This CDR3 region has 16 residues. The germline CDR1 and CDR2 sequences are SGHNT and YENEEA. Trimming took 5 bases from V and 5 from J; bases not matched to a gene: 13. The CDR3 coding sequence is TGTGCCAGCAGCCCTCTCATAGCGGGGATAGGGGAGACCCAGTACTTC. Translation: CASSPLIAGIGETQYF. The full variable domain, rest sourced from reference TRBV11-3 and TRBJ2-5, is EAGVVQSPRYKIIEKKQPVAFWCNPISGHNTLYWYLQNLGQGPELLIRYENEEAVDDSQLPKDRFSAERLKGVDSTLKIQPAELGDSAVYLCASSPLIAGIGETQYFGPGTRLLVL.

This clonotype was detected only once. This chain links TRBV7-9 with TRBJ2-1; perhaps TRBD2 as D (5 bases). The CDR3 is made up of 18 amino acids. The V gene lost 1 base and the J gene lost 5 bases, with 21 bases spanning the gap. Germline V gene data show CDR1 as SEHNR and CDR2 as FQNEAQ (reference sequence). Here the CDR3 reads CASSLGTSSASNHNEQFF. CDR3 DNA: TGTGCCAGCAGCTTAGGGACCAGCTCGGCTAGCAACCACAATGAGCAGTTCTTC.

This clonotype was seen a single time. The chain combines TRBV7-8 with TRBJ2-5; D gene ambiguous. The CDR3 consists of 12 residues. V gave up 5 bases and J gave up 1 base, with 5 bases separating them. The germline gives CDR1 SGHVS, CDR2 FQNEAQ. This CDR3 reads CASSRSQETQYF. CDR3 DNA sequence: TGTGCCAGCAGCAGAAGCCAAGAGACCCAGTACTTC.

The chain combines TRBV20-1 with TRBJ1-5; 7 nucleotides match TRBD1. Germline CDR1 reads DFQATT; CDR2 reads SNEGSKA (reference sequence). Trimming cost V 1 base and J 0 bases; bases outside gene matches: 3. This CDR3 is 15 amino acids long. In nucleotides, the CDR3 is TGCAGTGCTAGAGCGGGACAGTCTAGCAATCAGCCCCAGCATTTT. This gives the protein CSARAGQSSNQPQHF.

A few counts support this clonotype. The V gene is TRBV20-1, the J gene TRBJ1-5; a possible D gene is TRBD1 (6 bases). Trimming cost V 3 bases and J 0 bases, with 18 bases left between them. The V gene's germline CDR1 is DFQATT and CDR2 SNEGSKA (reference sequence). There are 17 residues in the CDR3. CDR3 amino acids: CSASLGQGRFSNQPQHF. The CDR3, as DNA: TGCAGTGCTAGTCTCGGGCAGGGGCGTTTTAGCAATCAGCCCCAGCATTTT.

This sequence joins TRBV19 and TRBJ2-5; 7 bases map to TRBD1. The J segment lost 2 bases and the V segment lost 5 bases, leaving 8 bases of the junction unmatched. The CDR3 has 15 amino acids. CDR1 is LNHDA, CDR2 SQIVND, per germline (reference sequence). The CDR3 loop reads CASSPSRDSQETQYF. In nucleotides, the CDR3 is TGTGCCAGTAGTCCCTCCCGGGACAGTCAAGAGACCCAGTACTTC.

The V gene is TRBV5-4, the J gene TRBJ2-3; perhaps D is TRBD1 or TRBD2 (7 bases each). The CDR3 has 15 residues. Germline CDR1 and CDR2: SGHNT and YYREEE (reference sequence). V gave up 4 bases and J gave up 4 bases, with 16 bases separating them. Here the CDR3 DNA reads TGTGCCAGCAGCCGTGGACTAGGGGGCGCAGATACGCAGTATTTT. It is translated as CASSRGLGGADTQYF.

This clonotype was picked up a small number of times. CDR3: CASSLREDYGYTF. Here the CDR3 DNA reads TGTGCCAGCAGTCTCAGGGAGGACTATGGCTACACCTTC. The V call is TRBV6-1, the J call TRBJ1-2, with D possibly being TRBD1 (5 bases). Per the germline V gene, CDR1 is MNHNS and CDR2 is SASEGT. Deletions cut 5 bases from V and 3 bases from J, with 10 bases between. The CDR3 consists of 13 residues.

This clonotype is medium-sized (0.01 to 0.1%) by share. The chain has TRBV7-8 and TRBJ2-1; D is ambiguous. Trimming took 1 base from V and 9 from J, leaving 7 bases between them. CDR1 is SGHVS and CDR2 is FQNEAQ in the germline V gene. CDR3 length: 12 amino acids. The CDR3 nucleotides are TGTGCCAGCAGCTTAGTTGCTCGTGAGCAGTTCTTC. Translated, it gives CASSLVAREQFF.